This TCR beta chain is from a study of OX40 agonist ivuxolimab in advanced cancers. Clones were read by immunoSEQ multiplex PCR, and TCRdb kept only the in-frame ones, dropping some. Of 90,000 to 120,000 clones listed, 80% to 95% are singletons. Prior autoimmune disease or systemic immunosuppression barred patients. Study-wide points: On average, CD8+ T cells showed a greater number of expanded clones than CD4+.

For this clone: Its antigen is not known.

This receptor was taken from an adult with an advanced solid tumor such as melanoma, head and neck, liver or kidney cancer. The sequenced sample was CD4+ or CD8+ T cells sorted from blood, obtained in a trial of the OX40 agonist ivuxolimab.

As DNA, the CDR3 is TGTGCCATCAGCCGTACCTGGACTAGCGGGACGGACATTCAGTACTTC. It yields the protein CAISRTWTSGTDIQYF. The chain joins TRBV10-3 to TRBJ2-4; TRBD2 aligns across 12 bases. Germline lookup yields CDR1 ENHRY and CDR2 SYGVKD. J lost 8 bases, V lost 6 bases, and 11 bases had no gene match. The CDR3 contains 16 residues.